This T cell receptor (beta chain) was sequenced in a study of blood T cell repertoires in COVID-19 (dated by TCRdb to 2019 to 2021). Broadly, across the study: Samples covering the acute and convalescent phases of COVID-19 were provided by collaborators in the United States, Italy and Spain. The prospective study material was composed of cDNA or gDNA derived from T cells, B-cell-depleted T cells, or PBMCs. Subjects who had been exposed to COVID-19, were actively infected with it, or had recovered from it provided the deeply sampled blood TCRbeta repertoires that made up the dataset. A freely available public database, intended as a resource for researchers studying the immune response to SARS-CoV-2, is where the repertoires were released. Samples came from the ongoing ImmuneRACE study (first 160 participants) plus 1,254 subjects from 6 global collaborators. Sample metadata almost always included a de-identified subject ID, COVID-19 status, age in years and sex. HLA class I and class II types, where available, came from metadata supplied by the sample provider rather than from assay-based typing.

TCRbeta CDR3 regions were amplified from genomic DNA using the immunoSEQ Assay, a bias-controlled multiplex PCR. On the study's bioinformatics: Within the assay, amplification of reference gene primers was used to estimate how many nucleated cells each sample contained. To quantify the absolute abundance of each unique TCRbeta CDR3 rearrangement, sequence reads were collapsed and filtered. Productive Simpson clonality was computed per sample as the square root of Simpson's diversity index over productive rearrangements. TCRdb took over this immuneACCESS table, retaining in-frame rearrangements with V and J assigned. Such tables are incomplete; in checked studies, under half of the missing clones stem from an unresolved V gene, and the remainder is unexplained. That table supplies the V and J calls and clone size; D and trimming were determined from the DNA. For this sample there are about 210,000 clones; roughly four fifths appear just once. The top ten clonotypes cover 7.8% of the sample.

One collaborating source in Seattle enrolled patients while the patients were actively infected and followed the patients over time throughout the course of disease. Whole blood was collected in K2EDTA tubes by collaborating institutions according to the institutions' own protocols. For TCRbeta analysis, collaborator samples were shipped as frozen whole blood, as isolated PBMCs, or as DNA extracted from either sample type. Here is what the overall study found, with its caveats: The quantity of clinical and demographic metadata differed by source and by participant and was supplied without curation.

Inclusive of the bounding cysteine and phenylalanine, the CDR3 is 12 residues long. The DNA shown is the 36-base CDR3, in frame from base 1. The germline V gene yields SGHRS for CDR1 and YFSETQ for CDR2. Trimming removed 9 bases from V and 4 bases from J, leaving 13 bases between the germline ends. Remarks on this clone: No antigen is known for it. The record has no base qualities; no much larger clone is one base away.

The TCR comes from an elderly woman with COVID-19, enrolled during active disease. The sample taken for sequencing was peripheral blood. The sequence links TRBV5-1 to TRBJ1-2, with TRBD1 perhaps the D gene, on 5 matching bases. The DNA sequence is given as TGCGCCACTCAAGGAGGGACCTATGGCTACACCTTC. Its translation is CATQGGTYGYTF.